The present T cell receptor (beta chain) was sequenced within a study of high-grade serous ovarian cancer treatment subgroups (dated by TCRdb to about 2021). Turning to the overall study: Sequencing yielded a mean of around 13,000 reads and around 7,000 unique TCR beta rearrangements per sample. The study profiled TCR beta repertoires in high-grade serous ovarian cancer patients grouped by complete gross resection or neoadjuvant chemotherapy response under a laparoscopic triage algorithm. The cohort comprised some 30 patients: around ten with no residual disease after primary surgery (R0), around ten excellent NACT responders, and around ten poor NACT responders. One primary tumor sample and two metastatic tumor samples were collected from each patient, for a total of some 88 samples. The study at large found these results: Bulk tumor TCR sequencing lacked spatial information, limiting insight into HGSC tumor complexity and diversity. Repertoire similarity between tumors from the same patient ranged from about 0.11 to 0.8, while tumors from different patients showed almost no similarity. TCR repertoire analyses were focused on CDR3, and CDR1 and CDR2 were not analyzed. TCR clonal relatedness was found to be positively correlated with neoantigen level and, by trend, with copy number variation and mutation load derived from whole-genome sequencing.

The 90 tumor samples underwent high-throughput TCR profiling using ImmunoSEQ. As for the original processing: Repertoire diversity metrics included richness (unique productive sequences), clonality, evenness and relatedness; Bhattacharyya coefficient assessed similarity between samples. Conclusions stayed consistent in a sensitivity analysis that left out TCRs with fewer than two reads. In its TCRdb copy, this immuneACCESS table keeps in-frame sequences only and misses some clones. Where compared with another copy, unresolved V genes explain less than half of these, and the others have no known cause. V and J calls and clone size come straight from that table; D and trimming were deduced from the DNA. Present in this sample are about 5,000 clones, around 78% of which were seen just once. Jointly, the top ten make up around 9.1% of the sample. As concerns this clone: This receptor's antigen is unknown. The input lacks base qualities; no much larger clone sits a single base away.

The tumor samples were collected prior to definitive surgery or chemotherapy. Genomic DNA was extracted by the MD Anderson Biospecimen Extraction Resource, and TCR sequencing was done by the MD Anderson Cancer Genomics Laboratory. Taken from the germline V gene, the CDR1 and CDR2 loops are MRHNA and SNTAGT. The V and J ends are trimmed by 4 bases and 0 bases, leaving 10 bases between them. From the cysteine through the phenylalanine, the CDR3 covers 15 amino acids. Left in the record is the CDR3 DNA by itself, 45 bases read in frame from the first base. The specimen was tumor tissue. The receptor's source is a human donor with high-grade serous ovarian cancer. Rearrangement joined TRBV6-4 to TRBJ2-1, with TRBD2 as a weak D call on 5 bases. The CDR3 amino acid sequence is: CASSASPSSYNEQFF. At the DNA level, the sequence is TGTGCCAGCAGTGCTAGCCCTAGCTCCTACAATGAGCAGTTCTTC.